This T cell receptor beta chain is from a study of beta chain features in type 1 diabetes (dated by TCRdb to 2016 to 2019). Regarding the study in general: Mean age, gender distribution, total cell number and subset yield did not differ between patients and healthy donors. The study compared the TCRB repertoires of sorted circulating CD4+ T cell subsets in recently diagnosed type 1 diabetes patients with those in matched healthy donors. Naive and central memory subsets were obtained from all 30 or so donors, but regulatory and stem cell-like memory subsets were isolated from only 8 patients and roughly 8 healthy donors. Across all samples, some 100,000,000 sorted cells were examined, and cell number per subset correlated strongly with RNA yield.

A word on this clone: No antigen is known for it. One end of the junction does not line up with germline, which may come from a read error.

Each donor gave one peripheral blood draw, roughly 120 mL on average, collected into heparinised tubes. Using a panel that included CD45RO, CCR7, CD25, CD127, CD95 and CD27, naive, central memory, regulatory and stem cell-like memory CD4+ T cells were sorted on a BD FACSAria II. A purity above 98% was achieved for all sorted populations. PBMCs were isolated right away by Lymphoprep density gradient centrifugation and were stained directly, without culture. So that batch effects would be minimized, each experiment stained and sorted samples in pairs, pairing one healthy donor with one patient. The entire isolated RNA was reverse transcribed using the High Capacity cDNA Reverse Transcription Kit, and thus expressed TCRB transcripts were sequenced. Deep immunoSEQ sequencing was performed on naive, central memory and regulatory T cell samples, with an average of roughly 3.6 million total reads per sample. After sorted cells were lysed in RLT buffer, RNA was extracted with DNase-treated RNeasy Micro or Mini kits, with the choice depending on cell number. Each cell subset was processed on its own to prevent cross-contamination, while patient and healthy donor samples were processed together. TCRB sequences were amplified from cDNA with the immunoSEQ multiplex PCR, producing 87-bp fragments spanning the CDR3 region. The amplicons were sequenced using the Illumina HiSeq platform. As for how the authors treated the data: PCR bias was corrected computationally using synthetic template baselines, and reads within Hamming distance 2 were collapsed, with unmergeable singletons discarded. By aligning reads against IMGT, V, D and J genes, CDR3 length, and insertions or deletions at six rearrangement sites were assigned. Within each subset, clonotype counts were normalized to sorted cell number, and only after that were true diversity and Gini coefficients computed with the tcR R package. The overlap coefficient, calculated on TCRB nucleotide sequences, was used to quantify repertoire sharing. As a proxy for the pre-selection repertoire, out-of-frame TCRB sequences from naive cells were analyzed. What TCRdb holds here is the immuneACCESS table cut down to in-frame rearrangements. Part of the clones is not present; checked against another copy, under half of the missing clones reflect an unresolved V gene, and the others are unexplained. V and J calls and clone size are given by that table; D and trimming were obtained from the DNA. The table for this sample lists some 360,000 clones; about 20% of them were counted only once. 0.035% to 0.055% of the sample comes from the top ten.

Measured from the cysteine to the phenylalanine, the CDR3 is 15 residues long. Only the CDR3 DNA is retained, 45 bases long and in frame from the first base. CDR1 SSHAT and CDR2 FNYEAQ were looked up in the germline V gene (reference sequence). Beyond this particular receptor, the publication reports: Shorter templates might be favored by PCR, yet because patient and control samples were amplified and corrected together, any such skew would affect both groups equally. HLA sub-analyses involved small numbers of individuals, so any influence of HLA type on TCRB rearrangement remained unresolved. Because cDNA was sequenced instead of genomic DNA, activated cells with high expression could be over-represented, although the groups did not differ in activation or CD3 levels. At VDJ recombination sites, type 1 diabetes patients had fewer insertions and more deleted nucleotides, which implies abnormalities in thymic rearrangement. Naive, central memory and regulatory TCRB repertoires appeared to be more similar among patients than among healthy donors. A moderate but significant shortening of TCRB CDR3 length was observed in type 1 diabetes patients in all four CD4+ subsets.

Sequencing was carried out using naive CD4+ T cells from blood. In the paper's terms, the cell subset or site label means: true naive CD4+ T cells. The receptor's source is a woman between 18 and 30 years old in good health. The chain is assembled from TRBV7-7 and TRBJ2-1, with 7 junctional bases fitting TRBD1. The nucleotide sequence reads as follows: TGTGCTAGCAGCTTAGGGCAGGGGGTCACGGATGAGCAGTTCTTC. It translates as CASSLGQGVTDEQFF.